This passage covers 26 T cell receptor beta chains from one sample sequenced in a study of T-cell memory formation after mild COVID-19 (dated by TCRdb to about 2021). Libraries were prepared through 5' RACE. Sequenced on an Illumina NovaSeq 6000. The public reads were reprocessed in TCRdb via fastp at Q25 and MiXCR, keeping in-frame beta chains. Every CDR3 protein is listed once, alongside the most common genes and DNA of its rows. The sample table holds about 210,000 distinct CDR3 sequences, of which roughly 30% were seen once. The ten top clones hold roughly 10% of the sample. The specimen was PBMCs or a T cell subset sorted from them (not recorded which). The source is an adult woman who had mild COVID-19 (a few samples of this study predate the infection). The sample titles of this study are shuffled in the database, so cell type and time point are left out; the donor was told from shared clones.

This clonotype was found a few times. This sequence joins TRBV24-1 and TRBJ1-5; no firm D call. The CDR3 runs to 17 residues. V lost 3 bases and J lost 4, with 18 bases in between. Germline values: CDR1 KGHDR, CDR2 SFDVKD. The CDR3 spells CATSDTLDGPDNQPQHF. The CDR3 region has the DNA TGTGCCACCAGTGATACTCTAGATGGGCCGGATAATCAGCCCCAGCATTTT.

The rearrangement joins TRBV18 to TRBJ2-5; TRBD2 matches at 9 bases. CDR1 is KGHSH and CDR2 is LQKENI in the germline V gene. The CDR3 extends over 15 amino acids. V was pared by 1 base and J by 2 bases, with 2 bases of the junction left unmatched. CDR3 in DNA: TGTGCCAGCTCACCACTAGCGGGAGTACAAGAGACCCAGTACTTC. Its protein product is CASSPLAGVQETQYF.

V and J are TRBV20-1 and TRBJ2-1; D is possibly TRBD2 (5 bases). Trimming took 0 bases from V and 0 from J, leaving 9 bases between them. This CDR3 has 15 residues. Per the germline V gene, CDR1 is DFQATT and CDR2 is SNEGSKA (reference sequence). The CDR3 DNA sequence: TGCAGTGCTAGAGAACAACTAGACTCCTACAATGAGCAGTTCTTC. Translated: CSAREQLDSYNEQFF.

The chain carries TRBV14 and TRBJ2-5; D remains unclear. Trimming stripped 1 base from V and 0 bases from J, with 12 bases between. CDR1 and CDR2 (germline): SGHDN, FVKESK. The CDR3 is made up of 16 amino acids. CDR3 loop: CASSQGLHVYQETQYF. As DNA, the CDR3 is TGTGCCAGCAGCCAAGGATTACATGTCTACCAAGAGACCCAGTACTTC.

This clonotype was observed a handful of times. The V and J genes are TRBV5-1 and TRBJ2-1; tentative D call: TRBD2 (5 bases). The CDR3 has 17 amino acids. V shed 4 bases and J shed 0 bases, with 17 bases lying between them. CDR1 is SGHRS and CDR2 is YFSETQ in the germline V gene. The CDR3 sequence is CASSGGLSGYSYNEQFF. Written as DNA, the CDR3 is TGCGCCAGCAGCGGCGGGTTAAGCGGCTACTCCTACAATGAGCAGTTCTTC.

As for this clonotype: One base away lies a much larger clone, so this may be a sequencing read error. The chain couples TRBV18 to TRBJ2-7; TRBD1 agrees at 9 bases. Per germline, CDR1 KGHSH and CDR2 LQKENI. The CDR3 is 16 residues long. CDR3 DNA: TGTGACAGCTCACCTACCGGGACAGGGCAACTCTACGAGCAGTACTTC. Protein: CDSSPTGTGQLYEQYF.

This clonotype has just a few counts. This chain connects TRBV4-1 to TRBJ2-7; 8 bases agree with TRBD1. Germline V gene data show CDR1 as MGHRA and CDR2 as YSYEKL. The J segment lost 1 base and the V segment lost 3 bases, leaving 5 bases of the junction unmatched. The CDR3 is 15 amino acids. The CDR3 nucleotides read TGCGCCAGCAGCCAGACAGGGGATTATTCCTACGAGCAGTACTTC. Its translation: CASSQTGDYSYEQYF.

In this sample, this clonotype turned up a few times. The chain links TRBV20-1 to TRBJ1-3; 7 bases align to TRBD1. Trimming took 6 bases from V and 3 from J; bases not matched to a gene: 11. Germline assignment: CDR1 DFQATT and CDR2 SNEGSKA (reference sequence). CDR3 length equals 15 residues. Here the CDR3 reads CSALRPTGIGNTIYF. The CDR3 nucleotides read TGCAGTGCCCTTCGCCCGACAGGGATTGGAAACACCATATATTTT.

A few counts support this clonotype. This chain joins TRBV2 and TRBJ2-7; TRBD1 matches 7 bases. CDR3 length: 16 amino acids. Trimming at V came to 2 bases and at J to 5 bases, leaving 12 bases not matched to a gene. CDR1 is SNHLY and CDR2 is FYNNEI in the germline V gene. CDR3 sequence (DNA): TGTGCCAGCAGTGAAACCCTGCAACGACAGGGCCACGAGCAGTACTTC. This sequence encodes CASSETLQRQGHEQYF.

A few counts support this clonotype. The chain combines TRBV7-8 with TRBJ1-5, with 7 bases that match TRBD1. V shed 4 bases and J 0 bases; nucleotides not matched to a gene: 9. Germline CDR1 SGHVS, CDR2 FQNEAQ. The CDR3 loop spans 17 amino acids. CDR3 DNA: TGTGCCAGCAGCTACCGGACAGGCCCGGGTAGCAATCAGCCCCAGCATTTT. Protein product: CASSYRTGPGSNQPQHF. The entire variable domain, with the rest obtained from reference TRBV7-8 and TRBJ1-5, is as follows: GAGVSQSPRYKVAKRGQDVALRCDPISGHVSLFWYQQALGQGPEFLTYFQNEAQLDKSGLPSDRFFAERPEGSVSTLKIQRTQQEDSAVYLCASSYRTGPGSNQPQHFGDGTRLSIL.

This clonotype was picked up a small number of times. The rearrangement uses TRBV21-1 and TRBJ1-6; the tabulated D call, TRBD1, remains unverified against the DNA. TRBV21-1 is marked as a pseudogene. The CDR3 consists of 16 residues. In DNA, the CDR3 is TGTGCCAGCAGCAACGCAGACAGGGAAGTAGAGTCACCCCTCCACTTT. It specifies CASSNADREVESPLHF.

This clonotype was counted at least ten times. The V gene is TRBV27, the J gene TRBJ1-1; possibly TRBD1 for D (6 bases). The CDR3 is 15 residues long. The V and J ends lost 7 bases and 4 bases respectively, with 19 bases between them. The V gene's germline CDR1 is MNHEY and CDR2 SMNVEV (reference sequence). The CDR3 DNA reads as TGTGCCAGCACCCCCGCCGTGGGGGGCTCCACTGAAGCTTTCTTT. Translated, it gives CASTPAVGGSTEAFF.

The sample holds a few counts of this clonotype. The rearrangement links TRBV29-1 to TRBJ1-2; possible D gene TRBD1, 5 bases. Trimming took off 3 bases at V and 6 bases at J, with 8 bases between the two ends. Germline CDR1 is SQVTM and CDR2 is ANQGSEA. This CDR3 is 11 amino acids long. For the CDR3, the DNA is TGCAGCGTTGAGCTAGGGGATGGCTACACCTTC. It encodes CSVELGDGYTF.

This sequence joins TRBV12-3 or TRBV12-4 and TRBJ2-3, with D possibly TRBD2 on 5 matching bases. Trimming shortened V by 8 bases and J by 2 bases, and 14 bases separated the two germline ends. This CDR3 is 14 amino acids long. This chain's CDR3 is CASSRRETTDTQYF. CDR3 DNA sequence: TGTGCCAGCTCTCGACGGGAAACCACAGATACGCAGTATTTT.

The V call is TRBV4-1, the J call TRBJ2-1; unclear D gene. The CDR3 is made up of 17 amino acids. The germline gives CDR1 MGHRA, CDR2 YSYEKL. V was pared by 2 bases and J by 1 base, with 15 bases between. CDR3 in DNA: TGCGCCAGCAGCCAACCTACGGGTTATGGGTCCTACAATGAGCAGTTCTTC. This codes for CASSQPTGYGSYNEQFF.

The CDR3 reads CASRPIAGTDTQYF. The CDR3 DNA follows: TGTGCCAGCAGACCTATAGCGGGGACAGATACGCAGTATTTT. The chain has TRBV5-5 and TRBJ2-3; 8 positions match TRBD2. CDR1 and CDR2 (germline): SGHKS, YYEKEE (reference sequence). The CDR3 covers 14 residues. Trimming at V came to 5 bases and at J to 3 bases, leaving 5 bases not matched to a gene.

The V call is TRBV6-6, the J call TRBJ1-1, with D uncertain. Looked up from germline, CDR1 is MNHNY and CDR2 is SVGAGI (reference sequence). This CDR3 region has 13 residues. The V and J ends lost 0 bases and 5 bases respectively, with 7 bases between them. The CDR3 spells CASSYSGMTEAFF. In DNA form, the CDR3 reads TGTGCCAGCAGTTACTCCGGGATGACTGAAGCTTTCTTT.

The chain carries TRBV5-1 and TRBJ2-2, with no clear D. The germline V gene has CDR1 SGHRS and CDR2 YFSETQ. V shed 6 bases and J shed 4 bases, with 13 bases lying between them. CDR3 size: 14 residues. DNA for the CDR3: TGCGCCAGCAACGTCAAGGACCTCACCGGGGAGCTGTTTTTT. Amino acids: CASNVKDLTGELFF.

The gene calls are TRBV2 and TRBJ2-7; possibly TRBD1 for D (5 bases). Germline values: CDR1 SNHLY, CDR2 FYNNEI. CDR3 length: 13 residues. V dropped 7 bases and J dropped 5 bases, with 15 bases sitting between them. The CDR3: CASKERTSHEQYF. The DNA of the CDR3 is TGTGCCAGCAAAGAGAGGACAAGCCACGAGCAGTACTTC.

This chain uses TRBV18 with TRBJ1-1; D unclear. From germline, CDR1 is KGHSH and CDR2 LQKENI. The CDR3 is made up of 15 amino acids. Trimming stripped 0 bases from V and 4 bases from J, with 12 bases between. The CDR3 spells CASSPPPASSTEAFF. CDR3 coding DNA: TGTGCCAGCTCACCACCGCCAGCTTCCTCCACTGAAGCTTTCTTT. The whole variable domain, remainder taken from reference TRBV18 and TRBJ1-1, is NAGVMQNPRHLVRRRGQEARLRCSPMKGHSHVYWYRQLPEEGLKFMVYLQKENIIDESGMPKERFSAEFPKEGPSILRIQQVVRGDSAAYFCASSPPPASSTEAFFGQGTRLTVV.

The CDR3 loop reads CASSRRALDEQFF. CDR3 bases: TGTGCCAGCAGCAGACGAGCGCTCGATGAGCAGTTCTTC. V and J are TRBV7-6 and TRBJ2-1; no reliable D call. The CDR3 length is 13 residues. From germline, CDR1 is SGHVS and CDR2 FNYEAQ. The germline V and J ends were trimmed by 5 bases and 8 bases, with 13 bases remaining between them.

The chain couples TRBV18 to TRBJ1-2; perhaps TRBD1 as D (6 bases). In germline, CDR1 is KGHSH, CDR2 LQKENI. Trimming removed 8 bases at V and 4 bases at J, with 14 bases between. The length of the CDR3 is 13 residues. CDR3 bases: TGTGCCAGCGCGATGGGGGACACCTATGGCTACACCTTC. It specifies CASAMGDTYGYTF.

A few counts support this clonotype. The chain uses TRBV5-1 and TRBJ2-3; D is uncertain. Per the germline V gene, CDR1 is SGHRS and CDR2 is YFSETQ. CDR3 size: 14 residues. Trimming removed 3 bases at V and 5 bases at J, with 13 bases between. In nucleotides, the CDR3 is TGCGCCAGCAGCTCCCAGACAAGTAAAGATACGCAGTATTTT. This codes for CASSSQTSKDTQYF.

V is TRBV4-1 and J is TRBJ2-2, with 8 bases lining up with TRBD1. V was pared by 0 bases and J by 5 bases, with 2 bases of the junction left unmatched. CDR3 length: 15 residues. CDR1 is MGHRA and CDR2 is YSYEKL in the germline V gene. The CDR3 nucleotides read TGCGCCAGCAGCCAAGAGGACAGGGAGACCGGGGAGCTGTTTTTT. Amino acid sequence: CASSQEDRETGELFF.

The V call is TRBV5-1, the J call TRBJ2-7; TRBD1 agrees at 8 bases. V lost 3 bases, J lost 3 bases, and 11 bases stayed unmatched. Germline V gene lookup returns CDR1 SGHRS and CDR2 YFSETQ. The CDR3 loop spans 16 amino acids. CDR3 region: CASSSRPTGAIYEQYF. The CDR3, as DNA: TGCGCCAGCAGCTCCCGCCCGACAGGGGCCATCTACGAGCAGTACTTC.

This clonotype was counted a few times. CDR3 nucleotide sequence: TGTGCCAGCAGCCCACACGAACTCCGGTACAATGAGCAGTTCTTC. Translated, it gives CASSPHELRYNEQFF. The chain is built from TRBV7-6 and TRBJ2-1; D gene unclear. Germline loops: CDR1 SGHVS, CDR2 FNYEAQ. The CDR3 is 15 amino acids. Between the trimmed V and J ends, which lost 5 bases and 4 bases, there was a span of 15 bases.